This is a list of T cell receptor beta chains from one sample in a study of cytomegalovirus exposure and HLA in healthy donors. Profiling relied on immunoSEQ multiplex PCR, and the TCRdb table lists in-frame clones only, not all of them. The sample holds some 100,000 clones, about 77% seen once. Source material: PBMCs. The receptors derive from a woman in her 50s in good health and CMV-seropositive. Each CDR3 is given with its conserved first and last residue. Fields, in order: V gene, CDR3 length, J gene, clone size, D gene, CDR3 DNA, CDR3 protein. D genes are given only for firm matches. Size is stated for part of the rows, as once, few or many counts, or as a class when the clone is expanded.

v_gene: TRBV14
len: 14
j_gene: TRBJ1-4
abundance: .
d_gene: TRBD1
CDR3nt: TGTGCCAGCAGCCAGTGGGACAGGAATGAAAAACTGTTTTTT
CDR3aa: CASSQWDRNEKLFF

v_gene: TRBV30
len: 14
j_gene: TRBJ1-5
abundance: few
d_gene: TRBD1
CDR3nt: TGTGCCTGGAGTCGGACAGGTAGGGGTCAGCCCCAGCATTTT
CDR3aa: CAWSRTGRGQPQHF

v_gene: TRBV6-1
len: 14
j_gene: TRBJ1-2
abundance: .
d_gene: TRBD1
CDR3nt: TGTGCCAGCAGTAACCTATTTACAGGGGATGGCTACACCTTC
CDR3aa: CASSNLFTGDGYTF

v_gene: TRBV5-6
len: 17
j_gene: TRBJ2-2
abundance: .
d_gene: TRBD2
CDR3nt: TGTGCCAGCAGAACATTCGGCGGGGGGCCAGGCACCGGGGAGCTGTTTTTT
CDR3aa: CASRTFGGGPGTGELFF

v_gene: TRBV18
len: 12
j_gene: TRBJ1-1
abundance: .
d_gene: .
CDR3nt: TGTGCCAGCTCACCAATAAACACTGAAGCTTTCTTT
CDR3aa: CASSPINTEAFF

v_gene: TRBV29-1
len: 14
j_gene: TRBJ1-2
abundance: .
d_gene: .
CDR3nt: TGCAGCGCGGGAGGTGACGGACGGGGCTATGGCTACACCTTC
CDR3aa: CSAGGDGRGYGYTF

v_gene: TRBV11-2
len: 19
j_gene: TRBJ2-5
abundance: .
d_gene: .
CDR3nt: TGTGCCAGCAGCTTAGATCAGACGGACGGGCAGGACATCGGAGAGACCCAGTACTTC
CDR3aa: CASSLDQTDGQDIGETQYF

v_gene: TRBV7-9
len: 13
j_gene: TRBJ1-2
abundance: .
d_gene: .
CDR3nt: TGTGCCAGCAGCACAGTCCTTAACTATGGCTACACCTTC
CDR3aa: CASSTVLNYGYTF

v_gene: TRBV9
len: 13
j_gene: TRBJ2-7
abundance: .
d_gene: .
CDR3nt: TGTGCCAGCAGCGTCCACCCGGGGTCAGAGCAGTACTTC
CDR3aa: CASSVHPGSEQYF

v_gene: TRBV19
len: 13
j_gene: TRBJ2-5
abundance: .
d_gene: TRBD2
CDR3nt: TGTGCCAGTAGTGGGACTAGTAAAGAGACCCAGTACTTC
CDR3aa: CASSGTSKETQYF

v_gene: TRBV5-6
len: 17
j_gene: TRBJ2-2
abundance: .
d_gene: .
CDR3nt: TGTGCCAGCAGCTTGGCTTCATCGGGAGCTGTTGTTGGGGAGCTGTTTTTT
CDR3aa: CASSLASSGAVVGELFF

v_gene: TRBV1
len: 13
j_gene: TRBJ2-7
abundance: .
d_gene: .
CDR3nt: TGCACCAGCCCTGGGACTTCGTCCTACGAGCAGTACTTC
CDR3aa: CTSPGTSSYEQYF

v_gene: TRBV5-1
len: 13
j_gene: TRBJ1-1
abundance: .
d_gene: .
CDR3nt: TGCGCCAGCAGCTTGGGGGCCCGGACTGAAGCTTTCTTT
CDR3aa: CASSLGARTEAFF

v_gene: TRBV4-2
len: 15
j_gene: TRBJ1-4
abundance: .
d_gene: TRBD1
CDR3nt: TGTGCCAGCAGCCCCCCCGGACAGGGGGACGAAAAACTGTTTTTT
CDR3aa: CASSPPGQGDEKLFF

v_gene: TRBV4-1
len: 13
j_gene: TRBJ2-5
abundance: few
d_gene: .
CDR3nt: TGCGCCAGCAGCCCCCCCTCCGGGGAGACCCAGTACTTC
CDR3aa: CASSPPSGETQYF

v_gene: TRBV18
len: 14
j_gene: TRBJ1-2
abundance: .
d_gene: TRBD1
CDR3nt: TGTGCCAGCTCAGAGGACAGGGGGTCCTATGGCTACACCTTC
CDR3aa: CASSEDRGSYGYTF

v_gene: TRBV19
len: 13
j_gene: TRBJ2-7
abundance: .
d_gene: .
CDR3nt: TGTGCCAGTAGTTCCGGGTCCATCTACGAGCAGTACTTC
CDR3aa: CASSSGSIYEQYF

v_gene: TRBV2
len: 16
j_gene: TRBJ2-2
abundance: .
d_gene: TRBD1
CDR3nt: TGTGCCAGCAGTGATCCCCAGGGGGCTAACACCGGGGAGCTGTTTTTT
CDR3aa: CASSDPQGANTGELFF

v_gene: TRBV20-1
len: 11
j_gene: TRBJ2-7
abundance: .
d_gene: .
CDR3nt: TGCAGTGGCCTCAGGGGCTACGAGCAGTACTTC
CDR3aa: CSGLRGYEQYF

v_gene: TRBV2
len: 14
j_gene: TRBJ1-4
abundance: .
d_gene: .
CDR3nt: TGTGCCAGCAGCGCCGGGGGTGCTAATGAAAAACTGTTTTTT
CDR3aa: CASSAGGANEKLFF

v_gene: TRBV6-1
len: 15
j_gene: TRBJ1-2
abundance: .
d_gene: TRBD1
CDR3nt: TGTGCCAGCACCTCGGGACAGGGGGTTTACTATGGCTACACCTTC
CDR3aa: CASTSGQGVYYGYTF

v_gene: TRBV11-2
len: 14
j_gene: TRBJ1-2
abundance: .
d_gene: .
CDR3nt: TGTGCCAGCAGCCCAGGGGAAATCTATCGAGGCTACACCTTC
CDR3aa: CASSPGEIYRGYTF

v_gene: TRBV6-5
len: 15
j_gene: TRBJ2-2
abundance: once
d_gene: TRBD2
CDR3nt: TGTGCCAGCAGGGGGGGAGGGCTTAAAACCGGGGAGCTGTTTTTT
CDR3aa: CASRGGGLKTGELFF

v_gene: TRBV7-6
len: 16
j_gene: TRBJ1-6
abundance: .
d_gene: .
CDR3nt: TGTGCCAGCAGCGATAGAGGGAGCTCCTATAATTCACCCCTCCACTTT
CDR3aa: CASSDRGSSYNSPLHF

v_gene: TRBV9
len: 14
j_gene: TRBJ1-3
abundance: .
d_gene: .
CDR3nt: TGTGCCAGCAGCGGGGGGGACTCTGGAAACACCATATATTTT
CDR3aa: CASSGGDSGNTIYF

v_gene: TRBV4-1
len: 15
j_gene: TRBJ2-1
abundance: .
d_gene: TRBD1
CDR3nt: TGCGCCAGCGCGTATTCTCCGGGACAGGAGAATGAGCAGTTCTTC
CDR3aa: CASAYSPGQENEQFF

v_gene: TRBV5-8
len: 13
j_gene: TRBJ2-5
abundance: .
d_gene: .
CDR3nt: TGTGCCAGCAGCTTGGGGCAGCAAGAGACCCAGTACTTC
CDR3aa: CASSLGQQETQYF

v_gene: TRBV7-9
len: 18
j_gene: TRBJ2-2
abundance: .
d_gene: TRBD2
CDR3nt: TGTGCCAGCAGCTTAGCGTATATAACTAGCGGGAACACCGGGGAGCTGTTTTTT
CDR3aa: CASSLAYITSGNTGELFF

v_gene: TRBV5-8
len: 11
j_gene: TRBJ2-1
abundance: .
d_gene: .
CDR3nt: TGTGCCAGCAGCCCGTACAATGAGCAGTTCTTC
CDR3aa: CASSPYNEQFF

v_gene: TRBV6-1
len: 15
j_gene: TRBJ1-2
abundance: few
d_gene: .
CDR3nt: TGTGCCAGCAGTGAAGGGAACGACTTACTATACGGCTACACCTTC
CDR3aa: CASSEGNDLLYGYTF

v_gene: TRBV5-6
len: 14
j_gene: TRBJ2-3
abundance: .
d_gene: .
CDR3nt: TGTGCCAGCAGCTTACAGGGCCGCACAGATACGCAGTATTTT
CDR3aa: CASSLQGRTDTQYF

v_gene: TRBV6-1
len: 15
j_gene: TRBJ1-1
abundance: .
d_gene: .
CDR3nt: TGTGCCAGCAGTGAGGGCCCAGAGATGAACACTGAAGCTTTCTTT
CDR3aa: CASSEGPEMNTEAFF

v_gene: TRBV7-6
len: 17
j_gene: TRBJ2-3
abundance: .
d_gene: TRBD2
CDR3nt: TGTGCCAGCAGCTTAGGACTAGCGGATTCCAGCACAGATACGCAGTATTTT
CDR3aa: CASSLGLADSSTDTQYF

v_gene: TRBV2
len: 14
j_gene: TRBJ2-7
abundance: .
d_gene: TRBD2
CDR3nt: TGTGCCAGCAGTGGTACGGCGGGAGGCCACGAGCAGTACTTC
CDR3aa: CASSGTAGGHEQYF

v_gene: TRBV7-8
len: 16
j_gene: TRBJ2-7
abundance: .
d_gene: TRBD1
CDR3nt: TGTGCCAGCAGCTTAGATACCGGGACAGGGTACTACGAGCAGTACTTC
CDR3aa: CASSLDTGTGYYEQYF

v_gene: TRBV9
len: 15
j_gene: TRBJ2-1
abundance: .
d_gene: .
CDR3nt: TGTGCCAGCAGCGTAAGAGGTAGCACCTACAATGAGCAGTTCTTC
CDR3aa: CASSVRGSTYNEQFF

v_gene: TRBV11-2
len: 15
j_gene: TRBJ1-4
abundance: few
d_gene: TRBD1
CDR3nt: TGTGCCAGCAGCTTGCACAGGGGGTCGAATGAAAAACTGTTTTTT
CDR3aa: CASSLHRGSNEKLFF

v_gene: TRBV9
len: 14
j_gene: TRBJ1-1
abundance: once
d_gene: .
CDR3nt: TGTGCCAGCAGCCCCAGAGGAGGGAACACTGAAGCTTTCTTT
CDR3aa: CASSPRGGNTEAFF

v_gene: TRBV10-1
len: 14
j_gene: TRBJ2-5
abundance: once
d_gene: TRBD1
CDR3nt: TGCGCCAGCAGCGGAAGGGACAGCCAAGAGACCCAGTACTTC
CDR3aa: CASSGRDSQETQYF

v_gene: TRBV11-3
len: 14
j_gene: TRBJ2-1
abundance: .
d_gene: .
CDR3nt: TGTGCCAGCAGCTTACGCGGGCTAGGCAATGAGCAGTTCTTC
CDR3aa: CASSLRGLGNEQFF

v_gene: TRBV18
len: 15
j_gene: TRBJ2-5
abundance: few
d_gene: TRBD2
CDR3nt: TGTGCCAGCTCACCACCATTAGCGGGGACAGAGACCCAGTACTTC
CDR3aa: CASSPPLAGTETQYF

v_gene: TRBV7-9
len: 15
j_gene: TRBJ2-2
abundance: .
d_gene: .
CDR3nt: TGTGCCAGCAGCTTAGGATCCGGAGGGACCGGGGAGCTGTTTTTT
CDR3aa: CASSLGSGGTGELFF

v_gene: TRBV5-1
len: 15
j_gene: TRBJ2-7
abundance: .
d_gene: .
CDR3nt: TGCGCCAGCAGCCCTTCGTCGGCGGTAACCTACGAGCAGTACTTC
CDR3aa: CASSPSSAVTYEQYF

v_gene: TRBV29-1
len: 14
j_gene: TRBJ2-7
abundance: .
d_gene: .
CDR3nt: TGCAGCGTTCTACAGGGGAGGCCGGGCTACGAGCAGTACTTC
CDR3aa: CSVLQGRPGYEQYF

v_gene: TRBV13
len: 16
j_gene: TRBJ1-1
abundance: .
d_gene: .
CDR3nt: TGTGCCAGCAGCCGCATCGGGGACACCATAGGCACTGAAGCTTTCTTT
CDR3aa: CASSRIGDTIGTEAFF

v_gene: TRBV27
len: 16
j_gene: TRBJ2-3
abundance: .
d_gene: TRBD1
CDR3nt: TGTGCCAGCAGCTCCGGGACAGGGGGGAACACAGATACGCAGTATTTT
CDR3aa: CASSSGTGGNTDTQYF

v_gene: TRBV7-6
len: 16
j_gene: TRBJ2-3
abundance: .
d_gene: .
CDR3nt: TGTGCCAGCAGCTTACGCAGGTCCGTAAGCACAGATACGCAGTATTTT
CDR3aa: CASSLRRSVSTDTQYF

v_gene: TRBV27
len: 16
j_gene: TRBJ2-3
abundance: .
d_gene: TRBD1
CDR3nt: TGTGCCAGCAGCAGATTGGACAGGGAGAGGGGAGATACGCAGTATTTT
CDR3aa: CASSRLDRERGDTQYF

v_gene: TRBV5-1
len: 14
j_gene: TRBJ2-7
abundance: .
d_gene: .
CDR3nt: TGCGCCAGCAGCTCGGTGGGGATGCGGGACGAGCAGTACTTC
CDR3aa: CASSSVGMRDEQYF

v_gene: TRBV11-2
len: 17
j_gene: TRBJ2-5
abundance: .
d_gene: TRBD2
CDR3nt: TGTGCCAGCAGTTCCTGGACTAGCGGGGATTTCCAAGAGACCCAGTACTTC
CDR3aa: CASSSWTSGDFQETQYF

v_gene: TRBV7-9
len: 12
j_gene: TRBJ1-2
abundance: .
d_gene: .
CDR3nt: TGTGCCAGCAGTTCTGACAGCTATGGCTACACCTTC
CDR3aa: CASSSDSYGYTF

v_gene: TRBV19
len: 13
j_gene: TRBJ1-1
abundance: .
d_gene: .
CDR3nt: TGTGCCAGTAGTTCAGGGTGGAACACTGAAGCTTTCTTT
CDR3aa: CASSSGWNTEAFF

v_gene: TRBV6-1
len: 14
j_gene: TRBJ1-1
abundance: .
d_gene: .
CDR3nt: TGTGCCAGCAGTGAAGCCGGTGGTAGCACTGAAGCTTTCTTT
CDR3aa: CASSEAGGSTEAFF

v_gene: TRBV2
len: 14
j_gene: TRBJ2-7
abundance: few
d_gene: TRBD2
CDR3nt: TGTGCCAGCAGCGGGACTAGCGGGAGCTACGAGCAGTACTTC
CDR3aa: CASSGTSGSYEQYF

v_gene: TRBV29-1
len: 14
j_gene: TRBJ2-7
abundance: .
d_gene: .
CDR3nt: TGCAGCGTTGAAAAAGGCGCTAGTTCGGGCGAGCAGTACTTC
CDR3aa: CSVEKGASSGEQYF